The clone carrying this T cell receptor (beta chain) appeared many times. Looked up from germline, CDR1 is SGHTA and CDR2 is FQGNSA. Trimming took 1 base from V and 6 from J, leaving 13 bases between them. The CDR3 runs to 14 residues. Primed by a sample-barcoded 5' primer and a J-beta primer mix, a second PCR proceeded for roughly 6 to 12 cycles. Each of the cDNA molecules was tagged by a template-switch adaptor with 12 random nucleotides. One entry per CDR3 protein results from TCRdb running MiXCR on the 5' RACE reads. Of some 670,000 distinct CDR3 sequences detected, 40% to 65% appear once; the ten largest clones hold 13%. The sample comes from a study of blood T cells in healthy people across ages.

The V call is TRBV7-2, the J call TRBJ2-7; D tentatively fits TRBD1 or TRBD2 (5 bases each). This receptor was taken from a woman older than 75 in good health. The sample consisted of blood. DNA for the CDR3: TGTGCCAGCAGCTTAGTTTGGGGACCCTCCGAGCAGTACTTC. Translating gives CASSLVWGPSEQYF. Full variable domain (missing parts from reference TRBV7-2 and TRBJ2-7): GAGVSQSPSNKVTEKGKDVELRCDPISGHTALYWYRQSLGQGLEFLIYFQGNSAPDKSGLPSDRFSAERTGGSVSTLTIQRTQQEDSAVYLCASSLVWGPSEQYFGPGTRLTVT.